The clone carrying this T cell receptor (beta chain) was counted many times. What it recognizes is unknown. With iRepertoire HTBI primers and Arm-PCR of CDR3 regions, TCR beta libraries were built. TCRdb called the multiplex PCR reads again in MiXCR, with one record for every CDR3 protein. The table includes roughly 500,000 distinct CDR3 sequences, 14% detected once. The data were obtained in a study of regulatory T cells in long-lasting Graves disease. General observations from the study: There was favoring of TRBV28, TRBJ1-2 and TRBJ2-5 in persistent disease.

This CDR3 has 16 residues. Germline V gene data show CDR1 as SGDLS and CDR2 as YYNGEE. V was pared by 0 bases and J by 7 bases, with 3 bases of the junction left unmatched. Documented time point: newly diagnosed GD, antithyroid drugs for less than 3 months. The TCR library was prepared using RNA isolated from PBMCs. This sample also appeared in a second study, on T cells in Graves' hyperthyroidism and ophthalmopathy. That paper adds: Blood also contained most expanded thyroid clonotypes above 0.001.

The chain uses TRBV9 and TRBJ2-1; 14 bases match TRBD2. The sample in question was peripheral blood mononuclear cells (PBMCs), obtained at new diagnosis, from a patient treated with antithyroid drugs. This clonotype was obtained from a woman aged 45-60 years with Graves disease. CDR3 coding DNA: TGTGCCAGCAGCGTAGACCGGACTAGCGGGAGGAATGAGCAGTTCTTC. Its translation: CASSVDRTSGRNEQFF.